These 12 T cell receptor beta chains were all obtained from the same sample, sequenced in a study of a mutant IDH1 vaccine in newly diagnosed glioma (dated by TCRdb to the early 2020s). The time point label, read with the paper, signifies: week 47, end of study. Every vaccine dose consisted of 300 ug of a 20-mer mutant IDH1 peptide in Montanide, administered subcutaneously together with topical imiquimod. Receptor amplification or capture employed the immunoSEQ multiplex PCR assay. TCRdb took this table from immuneACCESS and kept in-frame rearrangements with V and J called. Such tables lack part of the clones; where checked against another copy, unresolved V genes explain under half of the gap, and the rest is unexplained. This sample has about 50,000 clones in its table, and about 80% of those were observed once. Over 4% of the sample is in the top ten clones. Their recognized antigens are unknown.

Specimen: PBMCs, collected from a glioma patient whose treatment included an IDH1 peptide vaccine. Receptor source: a woman in her thirties or forties with glioma. Some clones in this sample may be carry-over from other donors' samples.

This sequence joins TRBV9 and TRBJ1-1; unclear D gene. V lost 0 bases and J 1 base, leaving 10 bases between the germline ends. This CDR3 region has 15 residues. Germline V gene data show CDR1 as SGDLS and CDR2 as YYNGEE. The CDR3 reads CASSVEEQPNTEAFF. CDR3 DNA: TGTGCCAGCAGCGTAGAGGAACAGCCGAACACTGAAGCTTTCTTT.

This clone was counted only a few times. The rearrangement joins TRBV14 to TRBJ2-2; D is uncertain. Trimming cost V 2 bases and J 3 bases, with 19 bases left between them. In germline, CDR1 is SGHDN, CDR2 FVKESK. The CDR3 is 18 amino acids. DNA of the CDR3: TGTGCCAGCAGCCAAACGTCGCTCCAGGACCCTTACACCGGGGAGCTGTTTTTT. This gives the protein CASSQTSLQDPYTGELFF.

The V call is TRBV18, the J call TRBJ2-5, with D uncertain. This CDR3 has 12 residues. The V end lost 4 bases, the J end lost 5 bases, and 8 bases lay between the germline ends. The germline CDR1 and CDR2 sequences are KGHSH and LQKENI. This chain's CDR3 is CASSQGGETQYF. As DNA, the CDR3 is TGTGCCAGCTCACAGGGTGGCGAGACCCAGTACTTC.

This clone was seen just once. The V and J genes are TRBV5-6 and TRBJ2-6; D call uncertain. V shed 4 bases and J shed 0 bases, with 20 bases lying between them. The CDR3 is 19 amino acids. Germline-derived CDR1 and CDR2 are SGHDT and YYEEEE. The CDR3 reads CASSQDQNLQPSGANVLTF. CDR3 bases: TGTGCCAGCAGCCAAGACCAAAATCTTCAACCCTCTGGGGCCAACGTCCTGACTTTC.

This chain connects TRBV7-8 to TRBJ1-5; possibly TRBD1 for D (6 bases). V lost 5 bases and J lost 0, with 14 bases in between. CDR1 is SGHVS and CDR2 is FQNEAQ in the germline V gene. The length of the CDR3 is 16 residues. DNA of the CDR3: TGTGCCAGCAGCGTCTCGACAGGTTTTAGCAATCAGCCCCAGCATTTT. It codes for CASSVSTGFSNQPQHF.

The gene calls are TRBV5-6 and TRBJ2-3, with D tentatively TRBD2 (7 bases). The length of the CDR3 is 16 residues. Germline V gives CDR1 SGHDT, CDR2 YYEEEE. V dropped 2 bases and J dropped 6 bases, with 19 bases sitting between them. In nucleotides, the CDR3 is TGTGCCAGCAGCTTAACCAGTGGGGGGGCCCCCGATACGCAGTATTTT. Amino acids: CASSLTSGGAPDTQYF.

The rearrangement joins TRBV2 to TRBJ1-4; the D gene is possibly TRBD1 (5 bases). The germline V gene has CDR1 SNHLY and CDR2 FYNNEI. V lost 7 bases and J 5 bases, leaving 11 bases between the germline ends. This CDR3 comprises 13 residues. The CDR3 DNA sequence: TGTGCCAGCAAAGGGGAGCCCAATGAAAAACTGTTTTTT. Translation: CASKGEPNEKLFF.

The chain is built from TRBV10-3 and TRBJ1-5, with 7 bases that match TRBD1. The germline CDR1 and CDR2 sequences are ENHRY and SYGVKD. The CDR3 runs 14 residues. Trimming cost V 3 bases and J 9 bases; bases outside gene matches: 8. In nucleotides, the CDR3 is TGTGCCATCAGTGACCGGGACAGCGAAGGGCCCCAGCATTTT. It is translated as CAISDRDSEGPQHF.

The chain joins TRBV27 to TRBJ1-2, with D unclear. Per the germline V gene, CDR1 is MNHEY and CDR2 is SMNVEV (reference sequence). V lost 5 bases and J lost 8, with 27 bases in between. This CDR3 has 17 amino acids. The CDR3 spells CASSEGMAGLSAGGYTF. CDR3 DNA sequence: TGTGCCAGCAGTGAAGGCATGGCGGGCCTCTCGGCGGGAGGCTACACCTTC.

CDR3 in amino acids: CASSSPAKTQYF. CDR3 sequence (DNA): TGTGCCAGCAGTTCCCCCGCCAAGACCCAGTACTTC. The J gene is TRBJ2-5, the V gene TRBV6-5; no clear D gene. The V gene's germline CDR1 is MNHEY and CDR2 SVGAGI. Deletions cut 4 bases from V and 6 bases from J, with 9 bases between. This CDR3 is 12 amino acids long.

The chain has TRBV7-6 and TRBJ2-3, with TRBD2 matching over 8 bases. Germline assignment: CDR1 SGHVS and CDR2 FNYEAQ. J was trimmed by 2 bases and V by 5 bases; bases with no gene match: 18. This CDR3 region has 19 residues. The CDR3 loop is CASSPCPPLAGGPTDTQYF. CDR3 sequence (DNA): TGTGCCAGCAGCCCTTGTCCACCTTTGGCGGGGGGCCCCACAGATACGCAGTATTTT.

This sequence joins TRBV7-6 and TRBJ1-2, with TRBD1 identical over 10 bases. This CDR3 has 15 amino acids. V lost 5 bases to trimming and J lost 2 bases; unmatched junction nucleotides: 5. CDR1 SGHVS and CDR2 FNYEAQ come from the germline V gene. Written as DNA, the CDR3 is TGTGCCAGCAGCGCGGGACAGGGGCTAAACTATGGCTACACCTTC. Its translation: CASSAGQGLNYGYTF.